Presented here are 10 T cell receptor beta chains from one specimen sequenced in a study of cytomegalovirus exposure and HLA in healthy donors. This PCR relied on a set of 60 Vbeta primers and 13 Jbeta primers. TCRdb keeps only in-frame clones here, not all; method: immunoSEQ multiplex PCR. The table has some 170,000 clones, 82% seen once. Source material: PBMCs. Receptor source: a girl aged 10-17 years in good health and CMV-seropositive.

The chain recombines TRBV30 with TRBJ1-2, with D possibly TRBD1 on 6 matching bases. Germline V gene data show CDR1 as GTSNPN and CDR2 as SVGIG (reference sequence). V was clipped by 1 base and J by 4 bases, with 13 bases between them. This CDR3 contains 14 residues. This chain's CDR3 is CAWSGPGQFYGYTF. The CDR3 bases are TGTGCCTGGAGTGGCCCCGGACAGTTCTATGGCTACACCTTC.

The chain employs TRBV28 and TRBJ2-5; possibly TRBD2 for D (7 bases). The CDR3 is 16 residues long. The V gene lost 2 bases and the J gene lost 5 bases, with 18 bases spanning the gap. Germline V gives CDR1 MDHEN, CDR2 SYDVKM. The CDR3 DNA reads as TGTGCCAGCAGTTTAGGACTTCGGGGGGCCGGGGAGACCCAGTACTTC. Its translation: CASSLGLRGAGETQYF.

The V call is TRBV28, the J call TRBJ2-3; D is possibly TRBD2 (5 bases). This CDR3 has 13 amino acids. Germline V gives CDR1 MDHEN, CDR2 SYDVKM. V gave up 7 bases and J gave up 6 bases, with 14 bases separating them. The CDR3 DNA is TGTGCCAGCACCCTACGGGATTTGGATACGCAGTATTTT. Translated: CASTLRDLDTQYF.

V usage is TRBV4-2 and J usage is TRBJ2-3, with D tentatively TRBD2 (6 bases). The CDR3 spans 16 residues. V was clipped by 0 bases and J by 3 bases, with 13 bases between them. Germline CDR1 is LGHNA and CDR2 is YNFKEQ. The CDR3 region has the DNA TGTGCCAGCAGCCAAGATGGAGGGGCAGGGACAGATACGCAGTATTTT. It codes for CASSQDGGAGTDTQYF.

This clone was seen a few times. V usage is TRBV5-1 and J usage is TRBJ2-5; D remains ambiguous. V gave up 1 base and J gave up 1 base, with 14 bases separating them. The CDR3 sequence is 16 residues long. In germline, CDR1 is SGHRS, CDR2 YFSETQ. The CDR3 DNA sequence: TGCGCCAGCAGCTTGCAGCGAAGATCGGGCCAAGAGACCCAGTACTTC. It yields the protein CASSLQRRSGQETQYF. The entire variable domain, with the rest obtained from reference TRBV5-1 and TRBJ2-5, is as follows: KAGVTQTPRYLIKTRGQQVTLSCSPISGHRSVSWYQQTPGQGLQFLFEYFSETQRNKGNFPGRFSGRQFSNSRSEMNVSTLELGDSALYLCASSLQRRSGQETQYFGPGTRLLVL.

This chain connects TRBV27 to TRBJ1-1; possibly TRBD1 for D (6 bases). V was trimmed by 5 bases and J by 4 bases, leaving 14 bases between them. The germline V gene encodes CDR1 MNHEY and CDR2 SMNVEV (reference sequence). The CDR3 is 14 residues long. This CDR3 is CASSRTAGGTEAFF. Written as DNA, the CDR3 is TGTGCCAGCAGTCGGACAGCGGGAGGCACTGAAGCTTTCTTT.

The chain uses TRBV7-2 and TRBJ2-7; TRBD2 matches 7 bases. Unmatched junction bases numbered 3, after V lost 3 bases and J lost 1 base. In germline, CDR1 is SGHTA, CDR2 FQGNSA. The CDR3 extends over 14 amino acids. The CDR3 loop is CASSFGRASYEQYF. The CDR3 DNA is TGTGCCAGCAGCTTTGGGAGGGCGTCCTACGAGCAGTACTTC.

The chain recombines TRBV13 with TRBJ1-3, with TRBD1 matching over 9 bases. The CDR3 is 19 amino acids. CDR1 PRHDT and CDR2 FYEKMQ come from the germline V gene (reference sequence). With V trimmed by 5 bases and J by 0 bases, 14 bases remained unmatched. The chain's CDR3 is CASSPRPGQGSISGNTIYF. The CDR3 DNA follows: TGTGCCAGCAGCCCCCGACCGGGACAGGGCTCAATCTCTGGAAACACCATATATTTT.

The rearrangement uses TRBV7-3 and TRBJ2-1, with unresolved D. Germline CDR1 SGHTA, CDR2 FQGTGA. This CDR3 region has 13 residues. V was clipped by 5 bases and J by 4 bases, with 9 bases between them. The DNA of the CDR3 is TGTGCCAGCAGCCTTGACTCTTACAATGAGCAGTTCTTC. This encodes CASSLDSYNEQFF.

This clone was detected a few times. The chain recombines TRBV21-1 with TRBJ1-5; TRBD1, the table's D call, was not compared with the DNA. TRBV21-1 is assigned pseudogene status. CDR3 size: 19 residues. CDR3 sequence: CASSTPLQRTGKSNQPQHF. In DNA form, the CDR3 reads TGTGCCAGCAGCACCCCGCTACAACGGACAGGTAAGAGCAATCAGCCCCAGCATTTT.